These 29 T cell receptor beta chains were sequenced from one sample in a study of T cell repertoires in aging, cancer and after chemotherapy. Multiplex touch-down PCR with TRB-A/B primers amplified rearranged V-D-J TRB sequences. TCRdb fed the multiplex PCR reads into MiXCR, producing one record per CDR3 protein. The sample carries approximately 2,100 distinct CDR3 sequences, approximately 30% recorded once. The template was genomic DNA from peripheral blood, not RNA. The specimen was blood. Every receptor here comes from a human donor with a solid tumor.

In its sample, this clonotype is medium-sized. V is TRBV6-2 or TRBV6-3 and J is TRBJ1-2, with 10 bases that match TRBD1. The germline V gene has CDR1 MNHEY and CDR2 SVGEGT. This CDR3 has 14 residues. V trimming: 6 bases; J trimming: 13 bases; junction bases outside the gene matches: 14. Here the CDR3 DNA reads TGTGCCAGCAGCTCTCCAAGGACAGGGGGAGAGAGCACCTTC. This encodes CASSSPRTGGESTF.

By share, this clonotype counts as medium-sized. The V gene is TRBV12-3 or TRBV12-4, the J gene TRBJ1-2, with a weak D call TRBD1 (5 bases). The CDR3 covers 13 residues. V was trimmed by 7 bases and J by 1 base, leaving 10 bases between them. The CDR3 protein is CASTSGINYGYTF. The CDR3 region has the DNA TGTGCCAGCACATCAGGGATTAACTATGGCTACACCTTC.

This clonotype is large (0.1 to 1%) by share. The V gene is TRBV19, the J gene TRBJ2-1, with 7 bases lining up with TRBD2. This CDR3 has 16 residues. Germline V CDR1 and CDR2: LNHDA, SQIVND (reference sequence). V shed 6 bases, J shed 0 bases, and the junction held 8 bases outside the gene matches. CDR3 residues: CASRRSGASSYNEQFF. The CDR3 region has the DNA TGTGCCAGTAGGCGAAGCGGGGCGAGCTCCTACAATGAGCAGTTCTTC.

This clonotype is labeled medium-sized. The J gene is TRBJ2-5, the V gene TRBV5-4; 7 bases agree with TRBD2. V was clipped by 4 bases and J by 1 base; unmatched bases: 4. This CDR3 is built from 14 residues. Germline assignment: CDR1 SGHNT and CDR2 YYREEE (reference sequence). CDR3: CASSLGTIQETQYF. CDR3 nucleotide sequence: TGTGCCAGCAGCCTCGGGACTATCCAAGAGACCCAGTACTTC.

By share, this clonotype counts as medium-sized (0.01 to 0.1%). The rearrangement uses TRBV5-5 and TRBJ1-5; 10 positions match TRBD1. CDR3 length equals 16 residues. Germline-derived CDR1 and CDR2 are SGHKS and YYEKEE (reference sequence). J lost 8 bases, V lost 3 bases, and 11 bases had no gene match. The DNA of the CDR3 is TGTGCCAGCAGCTGGGGGGGACAGGGGTCCGTGGAGCCCCAGCATTTT. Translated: CASSWGGQGSVEPQHF.

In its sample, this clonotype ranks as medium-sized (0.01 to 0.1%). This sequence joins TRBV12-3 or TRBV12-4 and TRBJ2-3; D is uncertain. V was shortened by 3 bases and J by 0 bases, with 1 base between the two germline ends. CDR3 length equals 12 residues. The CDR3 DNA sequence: TGTGCCAGCAGTTTTAGCACAGATACGCAGTATTTT. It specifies CASSFSTDTQYF.

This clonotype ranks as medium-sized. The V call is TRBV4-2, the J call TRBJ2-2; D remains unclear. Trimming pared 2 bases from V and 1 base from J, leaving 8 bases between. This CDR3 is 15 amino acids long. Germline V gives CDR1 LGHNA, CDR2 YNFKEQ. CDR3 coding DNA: TGTGCCAGCAGCCAATCGGACCGGAACACCGGGGAGCTGTTTTTT. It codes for CASSQSDRNTGELFF.

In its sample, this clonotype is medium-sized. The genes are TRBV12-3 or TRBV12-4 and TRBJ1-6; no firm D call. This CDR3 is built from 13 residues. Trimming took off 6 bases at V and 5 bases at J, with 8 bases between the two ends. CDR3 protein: CASSNHDNSPLHF. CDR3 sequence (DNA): TGTGCCAGCAGCAATCACGATAATTCACCCCTCCACTTT.

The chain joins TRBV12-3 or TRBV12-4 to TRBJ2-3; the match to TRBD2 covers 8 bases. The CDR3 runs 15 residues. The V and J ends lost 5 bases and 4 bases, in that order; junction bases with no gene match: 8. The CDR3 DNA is TGTGCCAGCAGTACGACGGGGGGGGCCGCAGATACGCAGTATTTT. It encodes CASSTTGGAADTQYF.

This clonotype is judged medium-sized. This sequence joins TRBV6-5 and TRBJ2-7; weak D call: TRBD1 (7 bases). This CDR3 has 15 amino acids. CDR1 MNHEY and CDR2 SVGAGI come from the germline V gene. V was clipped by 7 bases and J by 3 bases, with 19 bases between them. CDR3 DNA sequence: TGTGCCAGCACCAAAGGAGGGGGCTTTGGCTACGAGCAGTACTTC. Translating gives CASTKGGGFGYEQYF.

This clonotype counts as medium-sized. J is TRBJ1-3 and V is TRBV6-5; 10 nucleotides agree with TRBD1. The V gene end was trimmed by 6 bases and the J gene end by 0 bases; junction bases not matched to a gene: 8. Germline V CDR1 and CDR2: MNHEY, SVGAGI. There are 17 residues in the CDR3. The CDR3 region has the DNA TGTGCCAGCAGCTATACCGGGACAGGGGTCTCTGGAAACACCATATATTTT. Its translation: CASSYTGTGVSGNTIYF.

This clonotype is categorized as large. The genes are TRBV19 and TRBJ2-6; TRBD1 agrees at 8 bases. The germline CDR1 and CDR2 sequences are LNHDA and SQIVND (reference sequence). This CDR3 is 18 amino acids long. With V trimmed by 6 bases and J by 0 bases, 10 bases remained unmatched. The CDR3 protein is CASREGQASLSGANVLTF. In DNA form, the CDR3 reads TGTGCCAGTAGAGAGGGACAGGCGTCTCTCTCTGGGGCCAACGTCCTGACTTTC.

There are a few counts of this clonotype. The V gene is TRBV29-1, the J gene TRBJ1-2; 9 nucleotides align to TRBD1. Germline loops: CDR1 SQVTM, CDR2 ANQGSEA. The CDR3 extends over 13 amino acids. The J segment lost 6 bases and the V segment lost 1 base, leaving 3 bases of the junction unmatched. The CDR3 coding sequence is TGCAGCGTTGAAGTCCGGGACAGGGATGGCTACACCTTC. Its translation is CSVEVRDRDGYTF.

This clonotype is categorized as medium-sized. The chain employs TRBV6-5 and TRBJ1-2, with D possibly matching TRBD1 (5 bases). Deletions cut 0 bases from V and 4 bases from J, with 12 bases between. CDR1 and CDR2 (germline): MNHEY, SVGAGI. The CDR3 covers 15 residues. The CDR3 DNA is TGTGCCAGCAGTTACTCATGGGACCGAGTCTATGGCTACACCTTC. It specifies CASSYSWDRVYGYTF.

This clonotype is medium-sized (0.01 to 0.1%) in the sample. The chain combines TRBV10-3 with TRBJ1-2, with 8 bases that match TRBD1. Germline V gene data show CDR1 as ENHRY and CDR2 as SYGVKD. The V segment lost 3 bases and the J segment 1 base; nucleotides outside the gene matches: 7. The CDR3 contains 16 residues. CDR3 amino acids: CAISDIPDRVNYGYTF. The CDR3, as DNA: TGTGCCATCAGTGACATACCGGACAGGGTTAACTATGGCTACACCTTC.

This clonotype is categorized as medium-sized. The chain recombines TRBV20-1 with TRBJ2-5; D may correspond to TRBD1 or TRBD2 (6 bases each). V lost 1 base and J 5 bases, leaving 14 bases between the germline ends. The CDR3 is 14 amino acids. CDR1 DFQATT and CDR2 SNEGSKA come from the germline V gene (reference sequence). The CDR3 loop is CSARVPGAGETQYF. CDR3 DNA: TGCAGTGCTAGAGTTCCGGGGGCGGGTGAGACCCAGTACTTC.

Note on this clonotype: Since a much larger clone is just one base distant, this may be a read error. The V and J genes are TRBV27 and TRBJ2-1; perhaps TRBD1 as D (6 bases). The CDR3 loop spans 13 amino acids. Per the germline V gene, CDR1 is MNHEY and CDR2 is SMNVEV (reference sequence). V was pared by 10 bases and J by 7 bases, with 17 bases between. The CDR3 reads CATVQGILNEQFF. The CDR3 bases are TGTGCCACCGTACAGGGTATATTAAATGAGCAGTTCTTC.

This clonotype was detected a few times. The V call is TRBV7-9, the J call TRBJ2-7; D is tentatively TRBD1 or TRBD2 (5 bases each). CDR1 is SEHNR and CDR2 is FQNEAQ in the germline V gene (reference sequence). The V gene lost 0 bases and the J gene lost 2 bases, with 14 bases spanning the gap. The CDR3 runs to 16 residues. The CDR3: CASSLAPGTATYEQYF. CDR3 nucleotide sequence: TGTGCCAGCAGCTTAGCGCCTGGGACGGCGACCTACGAGCAGTACTTC.

The CDR3: CASSPRDLDGYTF. In DNA, the CDR3 is TGCGCCAGCAGTCCCAGGGATCTTGATGGCTACACCTTC. The chain couples TRBV5-1 to TRBJ1-2, with D perhaps TRBD1 (5 bases). In germline, CDR1 is SGHRS, CDR2 YFSETQ. Deletions cut 5 bases from V and 6 bases from J, with 14 bases between. This CDR3 has 13 residues.

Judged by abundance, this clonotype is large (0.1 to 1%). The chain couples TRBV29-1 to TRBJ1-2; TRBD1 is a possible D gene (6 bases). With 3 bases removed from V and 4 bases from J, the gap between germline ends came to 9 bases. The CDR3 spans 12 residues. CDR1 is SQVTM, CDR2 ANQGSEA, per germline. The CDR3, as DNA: TGCAGCGTTGACAGGGGACTCTATGGCTACACCTTC. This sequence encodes CSVDRGLYGYTF.

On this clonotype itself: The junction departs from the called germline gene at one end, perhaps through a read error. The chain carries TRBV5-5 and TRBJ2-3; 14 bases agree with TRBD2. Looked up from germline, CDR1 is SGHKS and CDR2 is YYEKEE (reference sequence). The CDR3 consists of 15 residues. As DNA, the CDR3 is TGCGCCACCCGACTAGCGGGGGGGATCACAGATACGCAGTATTTT. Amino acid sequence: CATRLAGGITDTQYF.

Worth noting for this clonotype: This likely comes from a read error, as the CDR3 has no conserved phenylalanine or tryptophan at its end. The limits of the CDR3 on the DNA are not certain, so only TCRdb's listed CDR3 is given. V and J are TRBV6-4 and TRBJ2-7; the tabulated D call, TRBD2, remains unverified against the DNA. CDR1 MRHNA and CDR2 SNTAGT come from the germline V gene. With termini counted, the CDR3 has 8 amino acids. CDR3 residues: CASSAQAG.

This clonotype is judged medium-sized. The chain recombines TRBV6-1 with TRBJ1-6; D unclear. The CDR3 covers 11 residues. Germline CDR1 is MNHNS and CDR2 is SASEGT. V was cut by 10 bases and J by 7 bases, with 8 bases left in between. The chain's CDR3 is CATEENSPLHF. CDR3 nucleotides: TGTGCCACCGAAGAGAATTCACCCCTCCACTTT.

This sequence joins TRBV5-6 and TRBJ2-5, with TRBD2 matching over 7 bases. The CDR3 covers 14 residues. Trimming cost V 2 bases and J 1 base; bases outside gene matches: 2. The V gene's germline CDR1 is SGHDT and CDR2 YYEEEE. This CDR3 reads CASSFGTIQETQYF. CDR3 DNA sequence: TGTGCCAGCAGCTTTGGGACTATCCAAGAGACCCAGTACTTC.

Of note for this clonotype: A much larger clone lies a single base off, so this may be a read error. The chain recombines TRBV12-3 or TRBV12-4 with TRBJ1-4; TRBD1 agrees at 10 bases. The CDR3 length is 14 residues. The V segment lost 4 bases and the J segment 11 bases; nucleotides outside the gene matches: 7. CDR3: CASSSGTGVRKLFF. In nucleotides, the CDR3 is TGTGCCAGCAGTTCCGGGACAGGGGTAAGGAAACTGTTTTTT.

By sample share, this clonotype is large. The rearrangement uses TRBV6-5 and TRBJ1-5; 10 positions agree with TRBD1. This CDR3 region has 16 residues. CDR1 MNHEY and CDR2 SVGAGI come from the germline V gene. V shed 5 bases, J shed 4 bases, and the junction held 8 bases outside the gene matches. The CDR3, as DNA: TGTGCCAGCAGTCCGACCGGGACAGGGGATAATCAGCCCCAGCATTTT. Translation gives CASSPTGTGDNQPQHF.

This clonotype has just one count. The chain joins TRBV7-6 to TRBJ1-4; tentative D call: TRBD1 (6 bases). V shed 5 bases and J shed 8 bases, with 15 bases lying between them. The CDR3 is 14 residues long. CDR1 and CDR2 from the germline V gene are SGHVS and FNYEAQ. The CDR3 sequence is CASSTNRAGEKLFF. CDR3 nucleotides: TGTGCCAGCAGCACGAACAGGGCCGGCGAAAAACTGTTTTTT.

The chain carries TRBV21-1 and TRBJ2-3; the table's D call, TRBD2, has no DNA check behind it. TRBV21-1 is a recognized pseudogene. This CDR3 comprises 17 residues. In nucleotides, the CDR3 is TGTGCCAGCGGTAGCGGGGGATTCTCTACTAGCACAGATACGCAGTATTTT. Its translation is CASGSGGFSTSTDTQYF.

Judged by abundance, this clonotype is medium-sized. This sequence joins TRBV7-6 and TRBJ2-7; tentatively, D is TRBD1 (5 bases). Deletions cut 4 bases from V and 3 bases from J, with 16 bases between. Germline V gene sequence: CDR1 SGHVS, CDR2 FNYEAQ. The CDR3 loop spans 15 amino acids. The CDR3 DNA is TGTGCCAGCAGCTCCACCCAGGGCGGATTCTACGAGCAGTACTTC. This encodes CASSSTQGGFYEQYF.